A selection of T cell receptor beta chains follows, all from one sample in a study of CD4 T cells in relation to SARS-CoV-2 and coronaviruses. Data came from immunoSEQ multiplex PCR; TCRdb stores just in-frame clones and leaves some out. Of some 22,000 clones listed, 70% to 85% are singletons. Antigen specificity for these receptors is unknown. Sequencing was done on a sample of CD4+ T cells from PBMCs, cultured in vitro. These receptors were collected from a human donor in good health. Both conserved end residues are part of each CDR3. The D gene is left open where the match is weak. Clone size is shown for a subset of rows, as once, few, many or a class of expanded clone.

clone size: few; J gene: TRBJ1-2; V gene: TRBV7-8; D gene: TRBD1; CDR3 protein: CASSQGTGGERGYTF; CDR3 DNA: TGTGCCAGCAGCCAAGGGACAGGAGGGGAGAGAGGCTACACCTTC
clone size: few; J gene: TRBJ1-5; V gene: TRBV7-9; D gene: .; CDR3 protein: CASSQPGDNQPQHF; CDR3 DNA: TGTGCCAGCAGCCAGCCAGGTGACAATCAGCCCCAGCATTTT
clone size: .; J gene: TRBJ1-1; V gene: TRBV19; D gene: .; CDR3 protein: CASSLRWGGTGNTEAFF; CDR3 DNA: TGTGCCAGTAGCCTAAGGTGGGGGGGTACAGGGAACACTGAAGCTTTCTTT
clone size: few; J gene: TRBJ1-2; V gene: TRBV9; D gene: .; CDR3 protein: CASSASTSNYGYTF; CDR3 DNA: TGTGCCAGCAGTGCAAGTACAAGTAACTATGGCTACACCTTC
clone size: .; J gene: TRBJ2-7; V gene: TRBV11-3; D gene: .; CDR3 protein: CASSLGGLGVEQYF; CDR3 DNA: TGTGCCAGCAGCTTAGGGGGCCTAGGGGTTGAGCAGTACTTC
clone size: .; J gene: TRBJ2-5; V gene: TRBV3-1/TRBV3-2; D gene: .; CDR3 protein: CASSQDVASEETQYF; CDR3 DNA: TGTGCCAGCAGCCAAGATGTGGCTAGCGAAGAGACCCAGTACTTC
clone size: .; J gene: TRBJ2-7; V gene: TRBV5-1; D gene: TRBD1; CDR3 protein: CASSPGLRGRSSYEQYF; CDR3 DNA: TGCGCCAGCAGCCCCGGCTTGAGGGGGCGGTCGAGCTACGAGCAGTACTTC
clone size: .; J gene: TRBJ2-1; V gene: TRBV12-3/TRBV12-4; D gene: .; CDR3 protein: CASSFFTNEQFF; CDR3 DNA: TGTGCCAGCAGTTTCTTTACCAATGAGCAGTTCTTC
clone size: once; J gene: TRBJ1-4; V gene: TRBV5-1; D gene: TRBD1; CDR3 protein: CASSLGDTGGRREKLFF; CDR3 DNA: TGCGCCAGCAGCTTGGGCGATACAGGGGGCAGGCGTGAAAAACTGTTTTTT
clone size: few; J gene: TRBJ2-1; V gene: TRBV5-1; D gene: TRBD2; CDR3 protein: CASRASGGSSYNEQFF; CDR3 DNA: TGCGCCAGCAGGGCAAGCGGGGGGAGCTCCTACAATGAGCAGTTCTTC
clone size: .; J gene: TRBJ2-7; V gene: TRBV29-1; D gene: TRBD1; CDR3 protein: CSVRQGGYEQYF; CDR3 DNA: TGCAGCGTCCGACAGGGGGGCTACGAGCAGTACTTC